The next 10 T cell receptor beta chains were all read from a single sample in a study of CD8 T cells in ankylosing spondylitis. Study-level points and caveats: Eight or nine highly homologous variants formed a TCR beta motif that appeared characteristic of ankylosing spondylitis blood.

Each CDR3 protein is one row after TCRdb ran MiXCR on the 5' RACE reads. The sample records about 460,000 distinct CDR3 sequences, over 4% being singletons. These receptors are not linked to any known antigen. What was sequenced was blood, either unsorted or a sorted T cell fraction (not recorded which). These receptors were taken from a male donor with ankylosing spondylitis.

This clonotype has only a few counts. The V and J genes are TRBV9 and TRBJ2-3; TRBD1 agrees at 12 bases. Germline loops: CDR1 SGDLS, CDR2 YYNGEE. The CDR3 is 16 amino acids. J lost 5 bases, V lost 2 bases, and 6 bases had no gene match. CDR3 protein: CASSVGGQGAQDTQYF. As DNA, the CDR3 is TGTGCCAGCAGCGTGGGGGGACAGGGGGCCCAAGATACGCAGTATTTT.

This clonotype was picked up many times. The chain recombines TRBV7-2 with TRBJ1-1; D ambiguous. From germline, CDR1 is SGHTA and CDR2 FQGNSA. V shed 1 base and J shed 0 bases, with 9 bases lying between them. The CDR3 spans 15 residues. The CDR3 reads CASSLDVHLNTEAFF. In DNA, the CDR3 is TGTGCCAGCAGCTTAGACGTTCACTTGAACACTGAAGCTTTCTTT.

This clonotype was seen repeatedly, ten times or more. V gene TRBV7-2 combines with J gene TRBJ2-7; D is possibly TRBD1 (6 bases). This CDR3 region has 14 residues. CDR1 and CDR2 from the germline V gene are SGHTA and FQGNSA. Trimming pared 0 bases from V and 4 bases from J, leaving 10 bases between. The CDR3 reads CASSLAQQGYEQYF. The CDR3 coding sequence is TGTGCCAGCAGCTTAGCGCAACAGGGATACGAGCAGTACTTC.

This clonotype was counted ten times or more. The chain links TRBV24-1 to TRBJ2-1, with TRBD1 matching over 8 bases. In germline, CDR1 is KGHDR, CDR2 SFDVKD. The V and J ends lost 2 bases and 7 bases, in that order; junction bases with no gene match: 9. The CDR3 has 16 residues. The CDR3 DNA reads TGTGCCACCAGTGATTCCTCCAGACAGGGGTCAAATGAGCAGTTCTTC. Protein product: CATSDSSRQGSNEQFF.

This clonotype was seen more than once but under ten times. The chain is built from TRBV7-9 and TRBJ2-4, with D tentatively TRBD2 (6 bases). V gave up 8 bases and J gave up 0 bases, with 20 bases separating them. The length of the CDR3 is 17 residues. Germline CDR1 reads SEHNR; CDR2 reads FQNEAQ (reference sequence). CDR3 coding DNA: TGTGCCAGCTCCCGGAGGGGCCAGGACCTAGCCAAAAACATTCAGTACTTC. Its protein is CASSRRGQDLAKNIQYF.

This clonotype was seen at least ten times. V gene TRBV7-2 combines with J gene TRBJ2-3; no reliable D call. This CDR3 has 12 amino acids. Looked up from germline, CDR1 is SGHTA and CDR2 is FQGNSA. V was trimmed by 5 bases and J by 6 bases, leaving 9 bases between them. The CDR3 bases are TGTGCCAGCAGCCCCATTAAGGATACGCAGTATTTT. This sequence encodes CASSPIKDTQYF.

The table lists this clonotype with many counts. The chain has TRBV20-1 and TRBJ2-1; 10 bases fit TRBD1. This CDR3 has 14 residues. Trimming cost V 5 bases and J 9 bases; bases outside gene matches: 10. Germline lookup yields CDR1 DFQATT and CDR2 SNEGSKA (reference sequence). The CDR3 sequence is CSAGGQGGWGEQFF. The CDR3 DNA follows: TGCAGTGCTGGAGGACAGGGGGGCTGGGGTGAGCAGTTCTTC.

This clonotype was seen many times. The J gene is TRBJ2-7, the V gene TRBV10-3, with D possibly being TRBD1 (6 bases). This CDR3 has 14 residues. Germline CDR1 and CDR2: ENHRY and SYGVKD. V was pared by 3 bases and J by 0 bases, with 9 bases between. CDR3 in amino acids: CAISERDTSYEQYF. In DNA form, the CDR3 reads TGTGCCATCAGTGAAAGGGACACCTCCTACGAGCAGTACTTC.

This clonotype has at least ten counts. V and J are TRBV20-1 and TRBJ1-3; weak D call: TRBD1 (5 bases). There are 14 residues in the CDR3. Trimming took 5 bases from V and 2 from J, leaving 13 bases between them. The V gene's germline CDR1 is DFQATT and CDR2 SNEGSKA (reference sequence). The CDR3 sequence is CSAHKGVTGNTIYF. CDR3 sequence (DNA): TGCAGTGCTCACAAAGGGGTGACTGGAAACACCATATATTTT.

The chain employs TRBV7-9 and TRBJ1-2; D possibly corresponds to TRBD1 (5 bases). The CDR3 contains 15 residues. Germline assignment: CDR1 SEHNR and CDR2 FQNEAQ (reference sequence). V lost 5 bases to trimming and J lost 2 bases, with 15 bases between them. The CDR3 loop reads CASSNRNRKNYGYTF. The CDR3 nucleotides are TGTGCCAGCAGCAACAGGAATCGAAAGAACTATGGCTACACCTTC.